This record covers a single T cell receptor (beta chain). The antigen remains unidentified. The data belong to a study of CD4 T cells in relation to SARS-CoV-2 and coronaviruses. Study-level background: Controls used an HIV-1 Nef peptide pool or no peptide. General study results and limits: Crossreactive clones expanded significantly less to SARS-CoV-2 than monoreactive clones.

The unexposed donors gave CD4+ T cells in 2011-2018, prior to COVID-19. The cells were cultured for approximately 10 days before CD4+ T cells were isolated. Testing used SARS-CoV-2 S/N and four cold-coronavirus spikes on unexposed-donor CD4+ T cells, cells permitting. Half the medium was replaced with IL-2 medium on days 3 and 7. CDR3 length: 15 residues. Trimming shortened V by 0 bases and J by 2 bases, and 13 bases separated the two germline ends. CDR1 is GTSNPN, CDR2 SVGIG, per germline (reference sequence). Clones were read by immunoSEQ multiplex PCR, and TCRdb kept only the in-frame ones, dropping some. Altogether around 16,000 clones are present, under 85% being singletons, with the ten largest covering 25% to 30%.

The TCR originated in a human donor in good health. The chain couples TRBV30 to TRBJ1-1; D is perhaps TRBD1 (6 bases). The specimen sequenced was CD4+ T cells from PBMCs, cultured in vitro. In nucleotides, the CDR3 is TGTGCCTGGAGTGTACCGTGGGACACTAACACTGAAGCTTTCTTT. Residues: CAWSVPWDTNTEAFF. The full variable domain, rest sourced from reference TRBV30 and TRBJ1-1, is SQTIHQWPATLVQPVGSPLSLECTVEGTSNPNLYWYRQAAGRGLQLLFYSVGIGQISSEVPQNLSASRPQDRQFILSSKKLLLSDSGFYLCAWSVPWDTNTEAFFGQGTRLTVV.